These 30 T cell receptor beta chains were all obtained from the same sample, sequenced in a study of blood T cells in healthy people across ages. With a J-beta primer mix and a sample-barcoded 5' primer, a second PCR ran 7 to 11 cycles. TCRdb re-derived calls from the 5' RACE reads in MiXCR, one entry per CDR3 protein. This sample has around 1,100,000 distinct CDR3 sequences, with around two fifths found just once. Source material: blood. These receptors all come from a man younger than 35 in good health.

This clonotype has a handful of counts. The chain uses TRBV4-2 and TRBJ2-2; D is unresolved. Looked up from germline, CDR1 is LGHNA and CDR2 is YNFKEQ. The CDR3 is 18 amino acids. The ends were cut back, 0 bases at V and 0 bases at J, with 14 bases in the middle. Written as DNA, the CDR3 is TGTGCCAGCAGCCAAGAGGTAGTTGGTCACTCGAACACCGGGGAGCTGTTTTTT. This gives the protein CASSQEVVGHSNTGELFF.

The CDR3 loop is CASSPAQVRGNSDGYTF. The CDR3 DNA follows: TGTGCCAGCTCACCCGCCCAGGTGAGGGGCAATTCGGATGGCTACACCTTC. The rearrangement joins TRBV18 to TRBJ1-2; D possibly corresponds to TRBD1 (5 bases). V dropped 3 bases and J dropped 6 bases, with 23 bases sitting between them. The germline V gene has CDR1 KGHSH and CDR2 LQKENI. The length of the CDR3 is 17 residues.

CDR3 sequence (DNA): TGCAGTGCCGACAGGGCTCCCCAAGAGACCCAGTACTTC. It encodes CSADRAPQETQYF. V and J are TRBV20-1 and TRBJ2-5; 7 bases map to TRBD1. The length of the CDR3 is 13 residues. CDR1 is DFQATT, CDR2 SNEGSKA, per germline (reference sequence). Trimming at V came to 6 bases and at J to 1 base, leaving 5 bases not matched to a gene.

In this sample, this clonotype turned up many times. The gene calls are TRBV7-2 and TRBJ2-7, with D hard to call. The CDR3 covers 12 residues. Germline CDR1 reads SGHTA; CDR2 reads FQGNSA. Between the trimmed V and J ends, which lost 2 bases and 2 bases, there was a span of 4 bases. The CDR3 DNA is TGTGCCAGCAGCTTAAGGACCTACGAGCAGTACTTC. This encodes CASSLRTYEQYF.

Here the CDR3 reads CASSQTGWNQPQHF. In DNA form, the CDR3 reads TGTGCCAGCAGCCAGACAGGGTGGAATCAGCCCCAGCATTTT. The V gene is TRBV25-1, the J gene TRBJ1-5, with TRBD1 matching 7 bases. With 6 bases clipped from V and 4 bases from J, the junction kept 6 bases outside the gene matches. The CDR3 contains 14 residues. Germline values: CDR1 MGHDK, CDR2 SYGVNS.

This clonotype was found once. The chain joins TRBV12-3 or TRBV12-4 to TRBJ1-1; no firm D call. V lost 3 bases and J 3 bases, leaving 11 bases between the germline ends. CDR3 length equals 14 residues. The CDR3 reads CASSLVHEDTEAFF. For the CDR3, the DNA is TGTGCCAGCAGTTTGGTGCACGAGGACACTGAAGCTTTCTTT.

Turning to this clonotype: This may arise from a read error, as a much more abundant clone is one base away. The gene calls are TRBV27 and TRBJ2-7, with unresolved D. Germline V gene lookup returns CDR1 MNHEY and CDR2 SMNVEV (reference sequence). CDR3 size: 14 residues. The CDR3 spells CTSSLGIGSYEQYF. In DNA form, the CDR3 reads TGTACCAGCAGTTTGGGGATCGGCTCCTACGAGCAGTACTTC.

The gene calls are TRBV5-5 and TRBJ1-5; maybe TRBD1 (5 bases). Germline V lookup: CDR1 SGHKS, CDR2 YYEKEE (reference sequence). The V end was cut by 4 bases, the J end by 3 bases, with 14 bases between. CDR3 length: 15 residues. This CDR3 is CASSRDATVNQPQHF. The CDR3 DNA is TGTGCCAGCAGCCGAGACGCGACAGTCAATCAGCCCCAGCATTTT.

This chain links TRBV3-1 with TRBJ2-3, with 7 nucleotides matching TRBD2. Trimming took 1 base from V and 2 from J; bases not matched to a gene: 12. Germline CDR1 is LGHDT and CDR2 is YNNKEL (reference sequence). The CDR3 length is 18 residues. Here the CDR3 DNA reads TGTGCCAGCAGCCAAGGACTAAGGCCAGCGGGGACCACAGATACGCAGTATTTT. This codes for CASSQGLRPAGTTDTQYF.

This clonotype came up a few times. CDR3 amino acids: CASSKSLGTQSYNEQFF. CDR3 nucleotide sequence: TGTGCCAGCAGCAAATCATTGGGGACACAATCCTACAATGAGCAGTTCTTC. This chain connects TRBV7-2 to TRBJ2-1; D possibly corresponds to TRBD1 (6 bases). V was clipped by 5 bases and J by 1 base, with 18 bases between them. The CDR3 runs to 17 residues. CDR1 SGHTA and CDR2 FQGNSA come from the germline V gene.

The chain links TRBV30 to TRBJ2-1, with D perhaps TRBD1 or TRBD2 (5 bases each). Between the trimmed V and J ends, which lost 0 bases and 0 bases, there was a span of 9 bases. CDR1 and CDR2 (germline): GTSNPN, SVGIG (reference sequence). The CDR3 extends over 15 amino acids. CDR3 protein: CAWSVGPSSYNEQFF. The CDR3 coding sequence is TGTGCCTGGAGTGTGGGACCGAGCTCCTACAATGAGCAGTTCTTC. Complete variable domain (other parts from reference TRBV30 and TRBJ2-1): SQTIHQWPATLVQPVGSPLSLECTVEGTSNPNLYWYRQAAGRGLQLLFYSVGIGQISSEVPQNLSASRPQDRQFILSSKKLLLSDSGFYLCAWSVGPSSYNEQFFGPGTRLTVL.

This clonotype was counted between two and nine times. The V gene is TRBV20-1, the J gene TRBJ2-5, with TRBD1 matching over 7 bases. The CDR3 consists of 13 residues. Trimming cost V 4 bases and J 4 bases; bases outside gene matches: 6. The germline CDR1 and CDR2 sequences are DFQATT and SNEGSKA (reference sequence). CDR3 DNA: TGCAGTGCTAACCAGGGGGTCGGAGAGACCCAGTACTTC. Translation: CSANQGVGETQYF.

This clonotype appeared a few times. The rearrangement joins TRBV5-1 to TRBJ1-4; D may be TRBD1 (5 bases). The CDR3 runs to 14 residues. The V and J ends lost 2 bases and 8 bases respectively, with 13 bases between them. Germline CDR1 SGHRS, CDR2 YFSETQ. CDR3 DNA: TGCGCCAGCAGCTTCACGACAGAAGTAGAAAAACTGTTTTTT. Translated: CASSFTTEVEKLFF.

A word on this clonotype: A much larger clone is a single base away; this may be a read error. V is TRBV12-3 or TRBV12-4 and J is TRBJ2-1; the D gene could be TRBD1 or TRBD2 (5 bases each). The J call is doubtful: the DNA matches TRBJ2-7 better. This CDR3 is 14 amino acids long. This CDR3 is CASSLRDLYNEQYF. CDR3 nucleotides: TGTGCCAGCAGTTTACGGGACCTATACAATGAGCAGTACTTC.

The chain carries TRBV2 and TRBJ1-4, with a possible D match to TRBD1 (5 bases). Germline CDR1 is SNHLY and CDR2 is FYNNEI. This CDR3 has 17 amino acids. Trimming pared 6 bases from V and 6 bases from J, leaving 23 bases between. In DNA, the CDR3 is TGTGCCAGCAGCCTCCGGACTAGGAGCCAGGGAGATGAAAAACTGTTTTTT. Translating gives CASSLRTRSQGDEKLFF.

Only a few counts were recorded for this clonotype. This chain joins TRBV20-1 and TRBJ2-2, with TRBD2 matching over 8 bases. The germline gives CDR1 DFQATT, CDR2 SNEGSKA (reference sequence). CDR3 length: 15 residues. V shed 3 bases and J 7 bases; nucleotides not matched to a gene: 10. For the CDR3, the DNA is TGCAGTGCTAGCCCTTTAGCGGGGACGGGCGGGGAGCTGTTTTTT. Its protein product is CSASPLAGTGGELFF.

This chain links TRBV20-1 with TRBJ1-2; D perhaps matches TRBD1 (5 bases). This CDR3 is 13 amino acids long. From germline, CDR1 is DFQATT and CDR2 SNEGSKA (reference sequence). V dropped 5 bases and J dropped 0 bases, with 10 bases sitting between them. The CDR3 spells CSAATVANYGYTF. CDR3 DNA: TGCAGTGCTGCGACAGTAGCTAACTATGGCTACACCTTC.

The chain uses TRBV2 and TRBJ2-7; TRBD2 is a possible D gene (6 bases). The CDR3 totals 13 residues. From germline, CDR1 is SNHLY and CDR2 FYNNEI. Trimming stripped 9 bases from V and 1 base from J, with 13 bases between. The CDR3, as DNA: TGTGCCAGAGGGACTCCGCGGTCCTACGAGCAGTACTTC. It yields the protein CARGTPRSYEQYF.

The chain uses TRBV5-1 and TRBJ2-7; 7 bases fit TRBD2. CDR1 and CDR2 from the germline V gene are SGHRS and YFSETQ. The ends lost 8 bases at V and 2 bases at J; junction bases unmatched: 7. This CDR3 is 13 amino acids long. Written as DNA, the CDR3 is TGCGCCAGTGGGAGGGAGACTACCTACGAGCAGTACTTC. It specifies CASGRETTYEQYF.

V and J are TRBV2 and TRBJ1-1; TRBD1 aligns across 7 bases. This CDR3 is 14 amino acids long. V shed 7 bases, J shed 2 bases, and the junction held 7 bases outside the gene matches. CDR1 and CDR2 from the germline V gene are SNHLY and FYNNEI. CDR3 sequence: CASTTRQGNTEAFF. Here the CDR3 DNA reads TGTGCCAGCACCACCAGACAGGGAAACACTGAAGCTTTCTTT.

The chain recombines TRBV5-1 with TRBJ2-7; 9 bases are a match to TRBD1. Unmatched junction bases numbered 8, after V lost 4 bases and J lost 3 bases. Germline-derived CDR1 and CDR2 are SGHRS and YFSETQ. The CDR3 length is 15 residues. This CDR3 is CASSPTGTGRYEQYF. The CDR3, as DNA: TGCGCCAGCAGCCCAACCGGGACAGGGCGCTACGAGCAGTACTTC. Based on the CDR3 plus reference TRBV5-1 and TRBJ2-7, the full variable domain is KAGVTQTPRYLIKTRGQQVTLSCSPISGHRSVSWYQQTPGQGLQFLFEYFSETQRNKGNFPGRFSGRQFSNSRSEMNVSTLELGDSALYLCASSPTGTGRYEQYFGPGTRLTVT.

There are a few counts of this clonotype. The chain joins TRBV10-3 to TRBJ1-5; 10 nucleotides align to TRBD1. V lost 10 bases, J lost 6 bases, and 6 bases stayed unmatched. The CDR3 length is 13 residues. The germline V gene encodes CDR1 ENHRY and CDR2 SYGVKD. CDR3: CATRQGASQPQHF. The CDR3 region has the DNA TGTGCCACCAGACAGGGGGCTTCTCAGCCCCAGCATTTT.

The chain joins TRBV19 to TRBJ2-1; the D is unclear. V was trimmed by 2 bases and J by 4 bases, leaving 15 bases between them. From germline, CDR1 is LNHDA and CDR2 SQIVND (reference sequence). The CDR3 has 16 amino acids. The CDR3: CASSIPQKGRYNEQFF. CDR3 nucleotide sequence: TGTGCCAGTAGTATACCCCAGAAAGGAAGATACAATGAGCAGTTCTTC.

J is TRBJ2-7 and V is TRBV6-5; D perhaps matches TRBD1 (5 bases). Germline CDR1 and CDR2: MNHEY and SVGAGI. This CDR3 contains 15 residues. V lost 4 bases to trimming and J lost 3 bases, with 16 bases between them. The CDR3 DNA sequence: TGTGCCAGCAGTTTCACAGGACGGTTAAACTACGAGCAGTACTTC. It translates to CASSFTGRLNYEQYF.

This chain joins TRBV7-9 and TRBJ2-1; D perhaps matches TRBD1 (5 bases). V lost 4 bases and J 2 bases, leaving 18 bases between the germline ends. The germline V gene has CDR1 SEHNR and CDR2 FQNEAQ (reference sequence). This CDR3 comprises 17 residues. The CDR3 bases are TGTGCCAGCAGCTCATGGGCAGGGTTCGGGCCCTACAATGAGCAGTTCTTC. It is translated as CASSSWAGFGPYNEQFF.

The V gene is TRBV6-1, the J gene TRBJ2-5; TRBD1 or TRBD2 may be the D gene (6 bases each). Per the germline V gene, CDR1 is MNHNS and CDR2 is SASEGT. CDR3 length equals 18 residues. V lost 6 bases and J lost 2, with 25 bases in between. The CDR3 is CASSPREPIGQIQETQYF. The CDR3 DNA reads as TGTGCCAGCAGCCCTCGGGAGCCAATCGGACAGATTCAAGAGACCCAGTACTTC.

This clonotype has a handful of counts. The chain recombines TRBV20-1 with TRBJ2-2; D is uncertain. Trimming cost V 0 bases and J 5 bases, with 4 bases left between them. Germline V gene lookup returns CDR1 DFQATT and CDR2 SNEGSKA (reference sequence). CDR3 length equals 12 residues. This chain's CDR3 is CSAREGTGELFF. The CDR3 DNA is TGCAGTGCTAGAGAGGGGACCGGGGAGCTGTTTTTT.

In its sample, this clonotype was seen a few times. The V call is TRBV12-3 or TRBV12-4, the J call TRBJ2-5; 9 nucleotides align to TRBD1. The CDR3 contains 16 residues. V lost 4 bases and J lost 3; bases outside the gene matches: 9. This CDR3 reads CASSSNRDRDEETQYF. As DNA, the CDR3 is TGTGCCAGCAGTTCTAACCGGGACAGGGATGAAGAGACCCAGTACTTC.

The chain combines TRBV9 with TRBJ2-3, with D uncertain. The CDR3 extends over 14 amino acids. Germline CDR1 and CDR2: SGDLS and YYNGEE. With 0 bases removed from V and 4 bases from J, the gap between germline ends came to 9 bases. The CDR3 loop is CASSVAFGADTQYF. CDR3 bases: TGTGCCAGCAGCGTAGCTTTCGGTGCAGATACGCAGTATTTT. The full variable domain, in which reference TRBV9 and TRBJ2-3 provide the parts outside the CDR3, is DSGVTQTPKHLITATGQRVTLRCSPRSGDLSVYWYQQSLDQGLQFLIQYYNGEERAKGNILERFSAQQFPDLHSELNLSSLELGDSALYFCASSVAFGADTQYFGPGTRLTVL.

This clonotype was observed a handful of times. V and J are TRBV2 and TRBJ1-2, with 7 bases identical to TRBD1. The CDR3 has 12 amino acids. The germline CDR1 and CDR2 sequences are SNHLY and FYNNEI. CDR3 protein: CEPRGAYGGYTF. CDR3 DNA: TGTGAACCCAGGGGGGCCTATGGAGGCTACACCTTC.